This T cell receptor (beta chain) derives from a study of early T cells in non-severe SARS-CoV-2 infection (dated by TCRdb to the early 2020s). Concerning the study at large: TCR sequencing used bulk RNA from unsorted whole blood, so alpha and beta chains could not be paired. Study-wide conclusions, independent of this receptor: VDJdb matching was skewed toward anti-spike CD8 responses, so virus-specific expansions were likely underestimated and private and CD4 specificities were missed.

The study was a case-control design nested within a healthcare worker cohort in London, UK, with weekly nasopharyngeal swab PCR tests and blood sampling. Between 23 and 31 March 2020, the week of the UK lockdown, healthcare workers were enrolled and then followed up weekly for as long as 16 weeks. V is pared back by 5 bases and J by 8 bases, with 18 bases lying between the germline termini. The CDR3 sequence holds 15 residues, the cysteine and phenylalanine included. Only the CDR3 DNA stays, 45 bases, in frame from base 1. This clonotype appeared many times. Its target antigen remains unknown. No base quality values were provided; no much bigger clone lies one nucleotide off. The library was generated by 5' RACE. For sequencing, a NextSeq 500 was employed. Unique molecular identifiers were attached to individual cDNA molecules in the TCR library protocol so that sequencing error and PCR bias could be corrected. TCR alpha and beta chains were both sequenced, and the abundances of alpha and beta sequences in each sample were closely correlated with each other. Per the original workflow: Decombinator V4 was used to perform V gene, J gene and CDR3 annotation of TCR sequences. TCRs were defined as expanded if a significant change between any two time points was detected under a Poisson model with p below 0.0001. TCR abundances were normalised to the total number of TCRs sequenced per sample and expressed as counts per million. TRAV1-2 paired with TRAJ12, TRAJ20 or TRAJ33 defined MAIT TCRs, while TRAV10 paired with TRAJ18 defined iNKT TCRs. A search of VDJdb, accessed on 1 November 2021, was run for TCRs annotated to CMV, EBV and SARS-CoV-2, with TCRs annotated for multiple antigens excluded. TCRdb reprocessed the public reads (quality trimming at Q25 with fastp, clone calling with MiXCR) and kept in-frame beta chains. Each entry merges the rows of one CDR3 protein and shows their most common DNA and genes. TCRdb, rather than the study authors, made the V and J calls. Here the sample has fewer than 40,000 distinct CDR3 sequences; more than 5.5% occur a single time. Under 5.5% of the sample lies in the top ten.

The sequence derives from an adult who was a healthcare worker with PCR-confirmed SARS-CoV-2 infection or an uninfected control (not recorded which). The sequence joins TRBV12-3 or TRBV12-4 to TRBJ1-4; the D gene is perhaps TRBD1, from 5 matching bases. The sequenced sample consisted of whole blood. The CDR3 region reads CASSTQLGGTEKLFF. The bases are TGTGCCAGCAGTACCCAACTTGGGGGTACGGAAAAACTGTTTTTT.